The clone carrying this T cell receptor beta chain appeared once. This sample was taken from a study of cytomegalovirus exposure and HLA in healthy donors. Trimming removed 5 bases from V and 0 bases from J; junction bases left unmatched: 6. Germline CDR1 SGHTS, CDR2 YDEGEE. CDR3 size: 15 residues. The PCR employed 60 Vbeta primers together with 13 Jbeta primers. Profiled with immunoSEQ multiplex PCR; TCRdb holds only in-frame clones, not every one. The data contain 150,000 or so clones, more than 65% of them singletons. The rearrangement uses TRBV5-8 and TRBJ2-7; 9 bases line up with TRBD1. This receptor was taken from a man aged 50 to 60 in good health and CMV-seropositive. The sequencing sample was made of PBMCs. CDR3 loop: CASSRSGQGSYEQYF. The CDR3 DNA follows: TGTGCCAGCAGTAGATCGGGACAGGGCTCCTACGAGCAGTACTTC.